This is a list of T cell receptor beta chains from one sample in a study of CD8+ T cells in alopecia areata. Profiled with immunoSEQ multiplex PCR; TCRdb holds only in-frame clones, not every one. Of 100,000 to 130,000 clones in the sample, 59% were seen once. The sample consisted of CD8+ T cells sorted from blood. The receptor set was obtained from a human donor in good health. Each CDR3 is given with its conserved first and last residue. D genes are given only for firm matches. Clone size is shown for a subset of rows, as once, few, many or a class of expanded clone.

TRBD1	TRBJ1-3	NA	TRBV28	TGTGCCAGCAGTAGTCCACAGGGGGCGGATGGAAACACCATATATTTT	CASSSPQGADGNTIYF
NA	TRBJ1-3	NA	TRBV30	TGTGCCTGGAGTACCCCCGGTCCCTCTGGAAACACCATATATTTT	CAWSTPGPSGNTIYF
NA	TRBJ1-1	NA	TRBV25-1	TGTGCCACCACACGGGGAACTGAAGCTTTCTTT	CATTRGTEAFF
NA	TRBJ2-5	NA	TRBV10-2	TGCGCCAGCAGTGAGTCGGCACGCGGTAGGGACCAGTACTTC	CASSESARGRDQYF
NA	TRBJ1-1	NA	TRBV30	TGTGCCTGGAGTGGGGAGGGTCTCGCTGAAGCTTTCTTT	CAWSGEGLAEAFF
NA	TRBJ2-1	NA	TRBV6-6	TGTGCCAGCAGCGACAATGAGCAGTTCTTC	CASSDNEQFF
TRBD1	TRBJ1-1	NA	TRBV5-4	TGTGCCAGCAGCTTCCCCGGGACAGCAAAAGAAGCTTTCTTT	CASSFPGTAKEAFF
NA	TRBJ1-1	few	TRBV5-6	TGTGCCAGCGCCCGTCAGGGCACTGAAGCTTTCTTT	CASARQGTEAFF
NA	TRBJ1-2	NA	TRBV13	TGTGCCAGCCGGGCGGAGGGGGACTATGGCTACACCTTC	CASRAEGDYGYTF
NA	TRBJ2-5	NA	TRBV4-3	TGCGCCAGCCTCCAGGGAGCGGAGACCCAAGAGACCCAGTACTTC	CASLQGAETQETQYF
NA	TRBJ2-1	NA	TRBV2	TGTGCCAGCAGTGAAGTTCAGGGCAATGAGCAGTTCTTC	CASSEVQGNEQFF
TRBD1	TRBJ2-7	NA	TRBV7-6	TGTGCCAGCAGCGCATCCGGGACAGGGGCCGAGCAGTACTTC	CASSASGTGAEQYF
TRBD2	TRBJ2-1	few	TRBV19	TGTGCCAGTAGTATTTCTAATAGCGGGTACAATGAGCAGTTCTTC	CASSISNSGYNEQFF
TRBD1	TRBJ1-6	few	TRBV4-2	TGTGCCAGCAGCCAAGATCCAGGACAGGGGTCACCCCTCCACTTT	CASSQDPGQGSPLHF
TRBD2	TRBJ2-3	NA	TRBV13	TGTGCCAGCAGCTATGGGACTAATCTCGCCCATACGCAGTATTTT	CASSYGTNLAHTQYF
NA	TRBJ1-5	NA	TRBV23-1	TGCGCCAGCAGTCATCGAGGGGGCAATCAGCCCCAGCATTTT	CASSHRGGNQPQHF
TRBD1	TRBJ1-4	NA	TRBV6-1	TGTGCCAGCAATACGGGACAGGGCTTTAATGAAAAACTGTTTTTT	CASNTGQGFNEKLFF
NA	TRBJ2-3	NA	TRBV5-6	TGTGCCAGCAGCTCCCAACTTCATACGCAGTATTTT	CASSSQLHTQYF
NA	TRBJ2-5	few	TRBV13	TGTGCCAGCAGCTTAACCGACTATAACCAAGAGACCCAGTACTTC	CASSLTDYNQETQYF
NA	TRBJ1-1	NA	TRBV4-1	TGCGCCAGCAGCCAAGGCCCAGGGCCTGAAGCTTTCTTT	CASSQGPGPEAFF
TRBD1	TRBJ1-2	once	TRBV9	TGTGCCAGCAGCGTTGGGACAGCTTACTATGGCTACACCTTC	CASSVGTAYYGYTF
TRBD1	TRBJ1-5	few	TRBV30	TGTGCCTGGAGTGTTGGGACAGGCAATCAGCCCCAGCATTTT	CAWSVGTGNQPQHF
NA	TRBJ1-1	NA	TRBV11-2	TGTGCCAGCAGCTTAGAGTGGGGTACAATCACTGAAGCTTTCTTT	CASSLEWGTITEAFF
NA	TRBJ1-2	NA	TRBV29-1	TGCAGCCTCATGGACAGCAATGGCTACACCTTC	CSLMDSNGYTF
NA	TRBJ2-3	NA	TRBV15	TGTGCCACCAGGAACGGCTATTCTAGCACAGATACGCAGTATTTT	CATRNGYSSTDTQYF
TRBD1	TRBJ2-4	NA	TRBV10-3	TGTGCCATCAGTGAGACAGGGGGAGAAAACATTCAGTACTTC	CAISETGGENIQYF
NA	TRBJ1-6	NA	TRBV6-1	TGTGCCAGCAGTGAAGCTGCAGTATGGGCAACTTCACCCCTCCACTTT	CASSEAAVWATSPLHF
NA	TRBJ2-7	NA	TRBV28	TGTGCCAGCAGTCGGCGGATCTCCTACGAGCAGTACTTC	CASSRRISYEQYF
NA	TRBJ2-1	NA	TRBV29-1	TGCAGCGCAGGGCGCTCCTACAATGAGCAGTTCTTC	CSAGRSYNEQFF
TRBD2	TRBJ2-2	many	TRBV4-2	TGTGCCAGCAGCCAAGAGGATAGCGGGGGGGCCACCGGGGAGCTGTTTTTT	CASSQEDSGGATGELFF
NA	TRBJ2-1	NA	TRBV2	TGTGCCAGCAGTGGGCAGGGGGGCTCCTACAATGAGCAGTTCTTC	CASSGQGGSYNEQFF
NA	TRBJ1-1	NA	TRBV18	TGTGCCAGCTCACCGAGGGACATGAACACTGAAGCTTTCTTT	CASSPRDMNTEAFF
NA	TRBJ2-5	NA	TRBV7-9	TGTGCCAGCAGCTTAGTAGGCCGTTTAGGGCTGGGGGAGACCCAGTACTTC	CASSLVGRLGLGETQYF
NA	TRBJ1-2	NA	TRBV4-2	TGTGCCAGCAGCCAAGATCGTTTTGATGCGCCTAACTATGGCTACACCTTC	CASSQDRFDAPNYGYTF
NA	TRBJ2-1	few	TRBV21-1	TGTGCCAGCAGCAAAAAGTGTACTAGCGGGGGGAACTACAATGAGCAGTTCTTC	CASSKKCTSGGNYNEQFF
TRBD2	TRBJ2-7	NA	TRBV7-9	TGTGCCAGCAGCTTTGCTCCCCTGGAAACTAGCGGGAGTTACTACGAGCAGTACTTC	CASSFAPLETSGSYYEQYF
NA	TRBJ2-2	NA	TRBV29-1	TGCAGCGTTGAAGGGACGGGGATTACCGGGGAGCTGTTTTTT	CSVEGTGITGELFF
NA	TRBJ1-1	few	TRBV23-1	TGCGCCAGCAGTCAACCTCTCTCAGGCACTGAAGCTTTCTTT	CASSQPLSGTEAFF
NA	TRBJ2-7	many	TRBV7-9	TGTGCCAGCAGCTTCTCTGCTCACGGCGAGCAGTACTTC	CASSFSAHGEQYF
TRBD2	TRBJ2-7	NA	TRBV4-2	TGTGCCAGCAGCCAAGTGGCTAGCGGGGGGACCTACGAGCAGTACTTC	CASSQVASGGTYEQYF
NA	TRBJ2-1	few	TRBV5-6	TGTGCCAGCACCTTGGGGGTGAGCTCCTACAATGAGCAGTTCTTC	CASTLGVSSYNEQFF
TRBD1	TRBJ1-2	few	TRBV4-2	TGTGCCAGCAGCCCCGGACAGGGTAGCTATGGCTACACCTTC	CASSPGQGSYGYTF
NA	TRBJ1-1	NA	TRBV13	TGTGCCAGCAGCTCCCGTTCCGGAAACACTGAAGCTTTCTTT	CASSSRSGNTEAFF
NA	TRBJ2-7	NA	TRBV30	TGTGCCTGGAGTTTTCTCGGGAACTACGAGCAGTACTTC	CAWSFLGNYEQYF
NA	TRBJ2-1	NA	TRBV5-6	TGTGCCAGCAGTATAGGTGCCTCTCATAATGAGCAGTTCTTC	CASSIGASHNEQFF
NA	TRBJ2-1	NA	TRBV29-1	TGCAGCGCCGACAGGTACAATGAGCAGTTCTTC	CSADRYNEQFF
NA	TRBJ2-7	NA	TRBV5-5	TGTGCCAGCAGCTTGGCTCCCTCCTACGAGCAGTACTTC	CASSLAPSYEQYF
NA	TRBJ2-2	few	TRBV6-4	TGTGCCAGCAGTGGGACAGACACCGGGGAGCTGTTTTTT	CASSGTDTGELFF
NA	TRBJ2-5	many	TRBV5-1	TGCGCCAGCAGCTTGGGACGGGACTCCGAGACCCAGTACTTC	CASSLGRDSETQYF
NA	TRBJ2-7	few	TRBV28	TGTGCCAGCAGTTTATGGTCGTACGAGCAGTACTTC	CASSLWSYEQYF
TRBD2	TRBJ2-2	NA	TRBV19	TGTGCCAGTTCTTGGGGGGGAGCCGGGGAGCTGTTTTTT	CASSWGGAGELFF